This TCR beta chain was captured in a study of T cell responses to AZD1222 COVID-19 vaccine. Data came from immunoSEQ multiplex PCR; TCRdb stores just in-frame clones and leaves some out. The data contain 84,000 or so clones, around nine tenths of them seen just once; the ten biggest clones take up approximately 1.5%. Germline V gives CDR1 SEHNR, CDR2 FQNEAQ (reference sequence). The CDR3 extends over 15 amino acids. Trimming removed 3 bases from V and 8 bases from J; junction bases left unmatched: 8. Regarding the study as a whole: Sampling that yielded the repertoires occurred only after the peak T cell response. Reportedly, nearly half of unique spike TCRs recognized epitopes outside B.1.351/B.1.1.7 mutations.

Remarks on this clone: The antigen remains unidentified.

The chain employs TRBV7-9 and TRBJ2-1; 9 positions match TRBD2. The clonotype originates from an adult in good health. The sequencing used peripheral blood, collected on day 0 of AZD1222 vaccination. The CDR3 here is CASSLRLAGIYEQFF. The CDR3 DNA reads TGTGCCAGCAGCTTGCGGCTAGCGGGAATATATGAGCAGTTCTTC.